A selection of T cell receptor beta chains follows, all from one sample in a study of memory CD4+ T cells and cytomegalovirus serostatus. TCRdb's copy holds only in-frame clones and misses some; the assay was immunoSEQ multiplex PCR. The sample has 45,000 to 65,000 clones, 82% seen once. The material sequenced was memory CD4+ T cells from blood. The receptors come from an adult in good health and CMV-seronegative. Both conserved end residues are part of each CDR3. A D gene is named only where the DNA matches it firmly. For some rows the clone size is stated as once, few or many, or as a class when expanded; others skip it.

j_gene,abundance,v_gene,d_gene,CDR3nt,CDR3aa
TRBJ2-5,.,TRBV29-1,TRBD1,TGCAGCGTTGAAGGGGGGACAGGGGGCCAAAGAGAGACCCAGTACTTC,CSVEGGTGGQRETQYF
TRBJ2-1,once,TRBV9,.,TGTGCCAGCAGCGTAGCCGGGGATATTTCCTACAATGAGCAGTTCTTC,CASSVAGDISYNEQFF
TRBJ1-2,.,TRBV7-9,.,TGTGCCAGCAGCTCCCGAGTGGGCGATGGCTACACCTTC,CASSSRVGDGYTF
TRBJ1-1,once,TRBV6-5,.,TGTGCCAGCAGTTCCTCAGGAAAACGCACTGAAGCTTTCTTT,CASSSSGKRTEAFF
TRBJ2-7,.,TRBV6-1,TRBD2,TGTGCCAGCAGTGAGGTAGCGGGGGGAAGGTACTTC,CASSEVAGGRYF
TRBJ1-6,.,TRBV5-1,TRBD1,TGCGCCAGCAGCTTGACAGGGGAGTCCTATAATTCACCCCTCCACTTT,CASSLTGESYNSPLHF
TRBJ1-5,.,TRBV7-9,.,TGTGCCAGCAGCTTAGCTGGGGGGAATCAGCCCCAGCATTTT,CASSLAGGNQPQHF
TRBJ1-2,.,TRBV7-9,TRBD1,TGTGCCAGCAGCCAGACAGGGGTGGGCTATGGCTACACCTTC,CASSQTGVGYGYTF
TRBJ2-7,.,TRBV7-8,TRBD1,TGTGCCAGCAGTACTAGGGACAGGGCCTACGAGCAGTACTTC,CASSTRDRAYEQYF
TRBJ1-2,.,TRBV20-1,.,TGCAGTGGGGGGCATAATGGCTACACCTTC,CSGGHNGYTF
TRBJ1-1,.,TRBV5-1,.,TGCGCCAGCAGCTTGGCCTCAGCGAACACTGAAGCTTTCTTT,CASSLASANTEAFF
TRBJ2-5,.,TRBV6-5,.,TGTGCCAGCAGTTACAGGGAGACCCAGTACTTC,CASSYRETQYF
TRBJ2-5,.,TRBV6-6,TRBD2,TGTGCCAGCAGTCTCCCGGGGGGGATACAGACCCAGTACTTC,CASSLPGGIQTQYF
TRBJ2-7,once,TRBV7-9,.,TGTGCCAGCAGCTTACAGGGGAGTATCTACGAGCAGTACTTC,CASSLQGSIYEQYF
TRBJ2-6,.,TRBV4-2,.,TGTGCCAGCAGCCAAGGTTCCAGCTCTGGGGCCAACGTCCTGACTTTC,CASSQGSSSGANVLTF
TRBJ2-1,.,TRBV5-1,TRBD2,TGCGCCAGCAGCTTGAGGGAAATAGCGGGGGGTAGTGGCAATGAGCAGTTCTTC,CASSLREIAGGSGNEQFF